The 5 T cell receptor beta chains presented below share a single source sample, sequenced in a study of blood T cell repertoires in COVID-19. The protocol was immunoSEQ multiplex PCR, while the TCRdb copy is restricted to in-frame clones and leaves out a portion. Of hundreds of thousands of clones listed, under 90% are singletons. Sequencing input: peripheral blood. These receptors were obtained from a human donor in a cohort sampled during active COVID-19.

The chain carries TRBV19 and TRBJ1-4; 11 nucleotides agree with TRBD1. CDR3 length equals 20 residues. Germline V gene data show CDR1 as LNHDA and CDR2 as SQIVND (reference sequence). V was pared by 7 bases and J by 2 bases, with 18 bases of the junction left unmatched. CDR3 nucleotide sequence: TGTGCCAGTACCCTCAGGCCCCCGGGACAGGGGGTCGGTACTAATGAAAAACTGTTTTTT. It translates to CASTLRPPGQGVGTNEKLFF.

The CDR3 sequence: CASSLAGRASNEQFF. The CDR3 DNA is TGTGCCAGCAGCTTAGCCGGGAGGGCCAGCAATGAGCAGTTCTTC. V and J are TRBV7-3 and TRBJ2-1; 8 bases are shared with TRBD2. Germline lookup yields CDR1 SGHTA and CDR2 FQGTGA. The CDR3 runs to 15 residues. V lost 2 bases to trimming and J lost 6 bases; unmatched junction nucleotides: 6.

The chain combines TRBV23-1 with TRBJ2-1; 14 bases line up with TRBD2. TRBV23-1 belongs to the ORF category, with a function that is uncertain. V was pared by 0 bases and J by 7 bases, with 11 bases of the junction left unmatched. The CDR3 spans 19 residues. In DNA, the CDR3 is TGCGCCAGCAGTCAATCTTACAGCCGACTAGCGGGAGGGAGGAATGAGCAGTTCTTC. Encoded protein: CASSQSYSRLAGGRNEQFF.

The V and J genes are TRBV7-6 and TRBJ2-7, with D perhaps matching TRBD1 (5 bases). This CDR3 is 16 amino acids long. V lost 3 bases and J 2 bases, leaving 17 bases between the germline ends. The germline V gene has CDR1 SGHVS and CDR2 FNYEAQ. CDR3 in DNA: TGTGCCAGCAGCTTGAGAGAGAGTGTCAGGGCCTACGAGCAGTACTTC. This sequence encodes CASSLRESVRAYEQYF.

The chain joins TRBV2 to TRBJ2-3; 8 positions match TRBD1. Germline assignment: CDR1 SNHLY and CDR2 FYNNEI. This CDR3 comprises 16 residues. Trimming cost V 6 bases and J 5 bases; bases outside gene matches: 13. CDR3 sequence reads: CASSWRIGQGRDTQYF. The CDR3 region has the DNA TGTGCCAGCAGCTGGAGGATAGGACAGGGTAGAGATACGCAGTATTTT. The full variable domain, in which reference TRBV2 and TRBJ2-3 provide the parts outside the CDR3, is EPEVTQTPSHQVTQMGQEVILRCVPISNHLYFYWYRQILGQKVEFLVSFYNNEISEKSEIFDDQFSVERPDGSNFTLKIRSTKLEDSAMYFCASSWRIGQGRDTQYFGPGTRLTVL.